The T cell receptor (beta chain) described here comes from a study of T cell clonotyping in hematopoietic cell transplantation. Sequencing used immunoSEQ multiplex PCR; TCRdb keeps in-frame clones, though not all of them. The sample records about 27,000 clones, 60% to 75% being singletons. The ends were cut back, 6 bases at V and 6 bases at J, with 14 bases in the middle. CDR1 SNHLY and CDR2 FYNNEI come from the germline V gene. The CDR3 contains 13 residues. As to time point: recipient sample about 28 days before transplant, after cytoreduction. This material consisted of peripheral blood mononuclear cells, taken before stem cell transplant. The sequence derives from a man in his forties or fifties with myelodysplastic syndrome. Some clones in this sample may be carry-over from other donors' samples. The rearrangement joins TRBV2 to TRBJ1-1, with D maybe TRBD1 (6 bases). The CDR3 nucleotides read TGTGCCAGCAGCCATAGACAGGACCCTGAAGCTTTCTTT. Translated: CASSHRQDPEAFF.